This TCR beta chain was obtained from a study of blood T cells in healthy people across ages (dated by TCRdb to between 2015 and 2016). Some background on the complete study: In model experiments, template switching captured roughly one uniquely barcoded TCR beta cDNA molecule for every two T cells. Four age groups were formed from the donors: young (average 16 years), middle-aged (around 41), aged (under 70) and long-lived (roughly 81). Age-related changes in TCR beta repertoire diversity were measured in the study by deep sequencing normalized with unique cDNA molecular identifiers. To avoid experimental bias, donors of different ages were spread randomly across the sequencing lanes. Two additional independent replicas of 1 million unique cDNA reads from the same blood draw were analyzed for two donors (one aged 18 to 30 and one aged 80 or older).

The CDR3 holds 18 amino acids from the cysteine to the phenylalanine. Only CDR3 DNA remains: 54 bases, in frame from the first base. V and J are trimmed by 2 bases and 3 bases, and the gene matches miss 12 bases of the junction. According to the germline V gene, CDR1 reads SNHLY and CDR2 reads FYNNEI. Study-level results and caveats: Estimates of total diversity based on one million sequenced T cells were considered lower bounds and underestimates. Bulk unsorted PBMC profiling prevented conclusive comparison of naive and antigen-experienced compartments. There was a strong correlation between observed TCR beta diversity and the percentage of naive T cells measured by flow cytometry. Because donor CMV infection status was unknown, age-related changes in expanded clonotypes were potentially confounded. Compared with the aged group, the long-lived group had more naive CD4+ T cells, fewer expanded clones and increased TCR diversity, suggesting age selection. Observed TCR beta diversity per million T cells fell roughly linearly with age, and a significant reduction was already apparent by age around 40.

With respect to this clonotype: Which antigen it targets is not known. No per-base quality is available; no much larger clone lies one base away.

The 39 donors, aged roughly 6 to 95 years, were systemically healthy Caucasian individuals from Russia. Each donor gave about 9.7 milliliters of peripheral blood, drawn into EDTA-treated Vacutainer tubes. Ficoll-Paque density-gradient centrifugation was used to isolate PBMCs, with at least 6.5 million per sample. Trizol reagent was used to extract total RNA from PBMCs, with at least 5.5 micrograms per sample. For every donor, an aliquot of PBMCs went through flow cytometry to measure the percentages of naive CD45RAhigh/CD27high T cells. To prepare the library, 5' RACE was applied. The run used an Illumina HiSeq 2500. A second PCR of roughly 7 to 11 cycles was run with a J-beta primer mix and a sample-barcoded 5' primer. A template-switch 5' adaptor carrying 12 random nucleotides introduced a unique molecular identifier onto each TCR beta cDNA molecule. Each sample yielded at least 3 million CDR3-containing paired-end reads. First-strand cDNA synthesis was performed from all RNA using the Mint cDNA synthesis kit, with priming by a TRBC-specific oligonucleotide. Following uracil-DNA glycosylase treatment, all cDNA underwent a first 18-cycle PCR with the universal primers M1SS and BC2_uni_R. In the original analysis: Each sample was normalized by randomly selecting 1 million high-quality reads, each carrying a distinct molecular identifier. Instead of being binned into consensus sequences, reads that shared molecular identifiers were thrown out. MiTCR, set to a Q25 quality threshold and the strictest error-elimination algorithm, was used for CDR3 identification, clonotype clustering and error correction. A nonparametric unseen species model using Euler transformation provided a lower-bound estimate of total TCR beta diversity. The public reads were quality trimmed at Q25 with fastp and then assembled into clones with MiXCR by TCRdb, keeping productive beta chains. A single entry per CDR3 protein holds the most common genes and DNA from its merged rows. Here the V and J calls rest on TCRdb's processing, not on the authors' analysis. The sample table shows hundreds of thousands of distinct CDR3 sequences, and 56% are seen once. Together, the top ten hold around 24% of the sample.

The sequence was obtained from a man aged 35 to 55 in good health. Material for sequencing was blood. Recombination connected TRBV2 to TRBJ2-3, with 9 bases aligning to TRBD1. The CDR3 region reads CASSESSLWDRETDTQYF. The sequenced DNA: TGTGCCAGCAGTGAAAGCTCTCTATGGGACAGGGAGACAGATACGCAGTATTTT.